This entry lists 26 T cell receptor beta chains sequenced from one sample in a study of T cells after somatic rescue of genetic block. Here immunoSEQ multiplex PCR was the method, and the copy in TCRdb shows in-frame clones only, minus some. The sample shows around 57,000 clones, approximately 96% of them seen only once. Sequencing was carried out using peripheral blood mononuclear cells (PBMCs). The source is a child younger than two.

This sequence joins TRBV27 and TRBJ2-1; D is ambiguous. Per germline, CDR1 MNHEY and CDR2 SMNVEV (reference sequence). The length of the CDR3 is 16 residues. Trimming cost V 5 bases and J 7 bases, with 21 bases left between them. CDR3 residues: CASSITSSPFGNEQFF. In DNA, the CDR3 is TGTGCCAGCAGTATAACTTCCTCCCCGTTTGGGAATGAGCAGTTCTTC.

The V call is TRBV27, the J call TRBJ2-7; TRBD1 might be the D (6 bases). Trimming removed 2 bases from V and 1 base from J, with 9 bases in between. CDR3 length equals 14 residues. CDR1 is MNHEY, CDR2 SMNVEV, per germline (reference sequence). CDR3: CASSLGRGSYEQYF. In nucleotides, the CDR3 is TGTGCCAGCAGTTTAGGCAGGGGATCCTACGAGCAGTACTTC.

This clone was seen just once. The CDR3 loop reads CAALAGGSYEQYF. CDR3 nucleotides: TGTGCAGCTCTAGCGGGAGGCTCCTACGAGCAGTACTTC. The chain couples TRBV19 to TRBJ2-7, with 11 bases aligning to TRBD2. The CDR3 has 13 amino acids. CDR1 LNHDA and CDR2 SQIVND come from the germline V gene (reference sequence).

The chain joins TRBV7-9 to TRBJ2-5; 11 bases line up with TRBD1. Trimming at V came to 5 bases and at J to 3 bases, leaving 2 bases not matched to a gene. CDR3 length: 14 amino acids. The germline gives CDR1 SEHNR, CDR2 FQNEAQ (reference sequence). CDR3 residues: CASSLGQGEETQYF. The CDR3 region has the DNA TGTGCCAGCAGCCTGGGACAGGGGGAAGAGACCCAGTACTTC.

The chain employs TRBV6-6 and TRBJ2-7, with a tentative D call TRBD1 (5 bases). The V end was cut by 3 bases, the J end by 3 bases, with 12 bases between. The CDR3 consists of 14 residues. Germline loops: CDR1 MNHNY, CDR2 SVGAGI (reference sequence). The CDR3 region is CASSYIQGNYEQYF. In nucleotides, the CDR3 is TGTGCCAGCAGTTATATTCAGGGTAACTACGAGCAGTACTTC.

V gene TRBV7-2 combines with J gene TRBJ1-1; D not certain. The CDR3 loop spans 14 amino acids. The germline V gene encodes CDR1 SGHTA and CDR2 FQGNSA. Trimming left V 1 base short and J 1 base short, with 7 bases between. For the CDR3, the DNA is TGTGCCAGCAGCTTAGTAGCGGGGAACACTGAAGCTTTCTTT. This codes for CASSLVAGNTEAFF.

V gene TRBV5-5 combines with J gene TRBJ1-5; D is possibly TRBD1 (6 bases). Trimming removed 2 bases from V and 2 bases from J, with 8 bases in between. The length of the CDR3 is 14 residues. The germline V gene has CDR1 SGHKS and CDR2 YYEKEE (reference sequence). CDR3 residues: CASSFPGGNQPQHF. Here the CDR3 DNA reads TGTGCCAGCAGCTTTCCAGGGGGCAATCAGCCCCAGCATTTT.

CDR3 protein: CASSRRDRGNIQYF. CDR3 DNA: TGTGCCAGCAGCCGCCGGGACAGGGGGAACATTCAGTACTTC. J is TRBJ2-4 and V is TRBV9; 11 nucleotides agree with TRBD1. The CDR3 is 14 residues long. The ends lost 4 bases at V and 7 bases at J; junction bases unmatched: 4. Germline lookup yields CDR1 SGDLS and CDR2 YYNGEE.

This clone came up a few times. The rearrangement links TRBV20-1 to TRBJ2-1; unclear D gene. The CDR3 is 10 residues long. The V gene lost 4 bases and the J gene lost 8 bases, with 6 bases spanning the gap. The germline V gene encodes CDR1 DFQATT and CDR2 SNEGSKA (reference sequence). The DNA of the CDR3 is TGCAGTGCTAAATGGGATGAGCAGTTCTTC. Its protein product is CSAKWDEQFF.

The chain links TRBV21-1 to TRBJ2-7; whether TRBD1, the table's D call, matches the DNA was not checked. TRBV21-1 is annotated as a pseudogene. The length of the CDR3 is 11 residues. CDR3 loop: CASSKRQGVTF. In DNA form, the CDR3 reads TGTGCCAGCAGCAAAAGGCAGGGGGTGACCTTC.

The chain recombines TRBV10-3 with TRBJ1-3; D is possibly TRBD1 (6 bases). The length of the CDR3 is 15 residues. Deletions cut 4 bases from V and 1 base from J, with 11 bases between. Germline V lookup: CDR1 ENHRY, CDR2 SYGVKD. CDR3 protein: CAISAQGSSGNTIYF. Written as DNA, the CDR3 is TGTGCCATCAGTGCCCAGGGGAGTTCTGGAAACACCATATATTTT.

This clone has just one count. The J gene is TRBJ2-5, the V gene TRBV5-1; 7 bases map to TRBD1. V was clipped by 0 bases and J by 5 bases; unmatched bases: 4. The length of the CDR3 is 14 residues. Germline V gene lookup returns CDR1 SGHRS and CDR2 YFSETQ. CDR3 bases: TGCGCCAGCAGCTTGGTAGGGGGCGCGGAGACCCAGTACTTC. Its translation: CASSLVGGAETQYF.

DNA of the CDR3: TGCGCCAGCAGTGGGAATACAGGAGTGAACACTGAAGCTTTCTTT. The encoded protein is CASSGNTGVNTEAFF. The rearrangement joins TRBV10-1 to TRBJ1-1, with D maybe TRBD1 (5 bases). There are 15 residues in the CDR3. CDR1 is WNHNN and CDR2 is SYGVQD in the germline V gene (reference sequence). V lost 4 bases and J lost 0, with 12 bases in between.

The chain recombines TRBV13 with TRBJ2-7; possible D gene TRBD1, 6 bases. CDR3 length: 13 amino acids. Germline V gene sequence: CDR1 PRHDT, CDR2 FYEKMQ (reference sequence). The V gene lost 2 bases and the J gene lost 5 bases, with 10 bases spanning the gap. The CDR3 protein is CASSLRGGHEQYF. The CDR3 region has the DNA TGTGCCAGCAGCTTACGAGGGGGACACGAGCAGTACTTC.

The rearrangement joins TRBV30 to TRBJ1-3; D is unclear. Trimming left V 0 bases short and J 4 bases short, with 4 bases between. The CDR3 length is 12 residues. CDR1 and CDR2 from the germline V gene are GTSNPN and SVGIG (reference sequence). The chain's CDR3 is CAWSVQGNTIYF. In DNA form, the CDR3 reads TGTGCCTGGAGTGTACAGGGAAACACCATATATTTT.

This rearrangement joins TRBV6-1 to TRBJ1-2; 7 nucleotides match TRBD1. With 6 bases clipped from V and 7 bases from J, the junction kept 8 bases outside the gene matches. The CDR3 totals 13 residues. From germline, CDR1 is MNHNS and CDR2 SASEGT. The DNA of the CDR3 is TGTGCCAGCAGGGCACAGGGGTCAGGTGGCTACACCTTC. Translating gives CASRAQGSGGYTF.

This chain joins TRBV5-4 and TRBJ2-1; D perhaps matches TRBD2 (5 bases). Between the trimmed V and J ends, which lost 5 bases and 7 bases, there was a span of 7 bases. CDR3 size: 11 residues. Germline values: CDR1 SGHNT, CDR2 YYREEE (reference sequence). The CDR3 spells CASSSGNEQFF. The CDR3 coding sequence is TGTGCCAGCAGTTCGGGGAATGAGCAGTTCTTC.

This clone appeared a single time. The chain links TRBV27 to TRBJ2-1; TRBD2 matches 8 bases. Trimming removed 6 bases from V and 9 bases from J; junction bases left unmatched: 10. Germline loops: CDR1 MNHEY, CDR2 SMNVEV (reference sequence). The CDR3 is made up of 14 amino acids. CDR3 nucleotide sequence: TGTGCCAGCAGCCCGGGACTAGTAGGGGGTGAGCAGTTCTTC. Protein sequence: CASSPGLVGGEQFF.

V gene TRBV7-2 combines with J gene TRBJ2-2, with TRBD2 as a possible D gene (5 bases). The CDR3 extends over 16 amino acids. Trimming removed 2 bases at V and 5 bases at J, with 15 bases between. Per the germline V gene, CDR1 is SGHTA and CDR2 is FQGNSA. CDR3 region: CASSLRPHWETGELFF. The CDR3 DNA sequence: TGTGCCAGCAGCTTACGACCCCACTGGGAGACCGGGGAGCTGTTTTTT.

The rearrangement links TRBV5-1 to TRBJ2-7; possibly TRBD1 for D (5 bases). The CDR3 has 15 amino acids. The germline gives CDR1 SGHRS, CDR2 YFSETQ. Trimming removed 4 bases at V and 0 bases at J, with 14 bases between. The CDR3 coding sequence is TGCGCCAGCAGCCCGTTGGGGCGGAGCTCCTACGAGCAGTACTTC. Translation: CASSPLGRSSYEQYF.

The chain combines TRBV7-2 with TRBJ2-1; maybe TRBD2 (5 bases). The V and J ends lost 3 bases and 1 base respectively, with 10 bases between them. The CDR3 length is 15 residues. Germline V gives CDR1 SGHTA, CDR2 FQGNSA. The CDR3 DNA follows: TGTGCCAGCAGCTTGGACTCCGCTTCCTACAATGAGCAGTTCTTC. Its protein is CASSLDSASYNEQFF.

The chain recombines TRBV6-1 with TRBJ2-5; tentatively, D is TRBD2 (6 bases). The V end lost 4 bases, the J end lost 1 base, and 10 bases lay between the germline ends. Germline assignment: CDR1 MNHNS and CDR2 SASEGT. CDR3 size: 14 residues. This CDR3 is CASSVPSVQETQYF. The CDR3 DNA is TGTGCCAGCAGTGTGCCTAGCGTCCAAGAGACCCAGTACTTC.

The chain recombines TRBV7-9 with TRBJ1-1, with a weak D call TRBD1 (6 bases). The CDR3 has 13 amino acids. The V end lost 5 bases, the J end lost 3 bases, and 10 bases lay between the germline ends. Germline CDR1 SEHNR, CDR2 FQNEAQ (reference sequence). The CDR3 sequence: CASSADRHTEAFF. DNA for the CDR3: TGTGCCAGCAGCGCTGACAGGCACACTGAAGCTTTCTTT. Filled out from reference TRBV7-9 and TRBJ1-1, the complete variable domain reads DTGVSQNPRHKITKRGQNVTFRCDPISEHNRLYWYRQTLGQGPEFLTYFQNEAQLEKSRLLSDRFSAERPKGSFSTLEIQRTEQGDSAMYLCASSADRHTEAFFGQGTRLTVV.

The chain links TRBV6-1 to TRBJ2-5; D gene ambiguous. From germline, CDR1 is MNHNS and CDR2 SASEGT. Between the trimmed V and J ends, which lost 2 bases and 0 bases, there was a span of 7 bases. CDR3 length: 14 residues. The CDR3 DNA reads as TGTGCCAGCAGTGAAAAGGCCGACCAAGAGACCCAGTACTTC. It codes for CASSEKADQETQYF.

The V and J genes are TRBV7-9 and TRBJ2-7; D unclear. Looked up from germline, CDR1 is SEHNR and CDR2 is FQNEAQ (reference sequence). This CDR3 contains 15 residues. Between the trimmed V and J ends, which lost 2 bases and 4 bases, there was a span of 15 bases. The DNA of the CDR3 is TGTGCCAGCAGCTTAAATGGCCTCCAAGGATACGAGCAGTACTTC. It is translated as CASSLNGLQGYEQYF.

The V and J genes are TRBV18 and TRBJ2-2; 10 nucleotides line up with TRBD2. Germline V gene sequence: CDR1 KGHSH, CDR2 LQKENI. CDR3 length equals 15 residues. V lost 5 bases, J lost 2 bases, and 2 bases stayed unmatched. The CDR3 loop is CASSRTSGNTGELFF. CDR3 coding DNA: TGTGCCAGCTCAAGGACTAGCGGTAACACCGGGGAGCTGTTTTTT.